This T cell receptor (beta chain) was captured in a study of early T cells in non-severe SARS-CoV-2 infection. Study overall: Alpha and beta chains were unpaired, from unsorted whole-blood bulk RNA.

Ten or more counts support this clonotype. Its antigen is as yet unknown. V dropped 3 bases and J dropped 5; count of bases not matched to a gene: 9. CDR3 length: 16 residues. Looked up from germline, CDR1 is DFQATT and CDR2 is SNEGSKA (reference sequence). Findings and caveats of the study: Matching results from VDJdb favored anti-spike CD8 responses, leaving private and CD4 specificities undetected.

Individual cDNA molecules carried attached unique molecular identifiers. MiXCR, applied by TCRdb to the 5' RACE reads, yields one record per CDR3 protein. Here the sample spans around 75,000 distinct CDR3 sequences, roughly 10% being singletons. V and J are TRBV20-1 and TRBJ2-1, with 11 bases that match TRBD2. Sequencing used whole blood. This receptor was taken from an adult who was a healthcare worker with PCR-confirmed SARS-CoV-2 infection or an uninfected control (not recorded which). DNA of the CDR3: TGCAGTGCTAGCCGAAACGGACTAGCGGGTAACAATGAGCAGTTCTTC. Translated: CSASRNGLAGNNEQFF.